This record covers a single T cell receptor beta chain. These data belong to a study of blood T cell repertoires in COVID-19. Libraries were prepared by immunoSEQ multiplex PCR; TCRdb keeps only in-frame clonotypes and omits some of them. The sample has some 320,000 clones, about nine tenths seen once. Clinical history as reported by participants underpinned cohort assignment. What the recovered Cohort 3 donors had was two negative PCRs, clearance, or symptom resolution. This CDR3 comprises 19 residues. V lost 4 bases and J lost 5; bases outside the gene matches: 17. Germline CDR1 is SGHNT and CDR2 is YYREEE (reference sequence).

V is TRBV5-4 and J is TRBJ2-6; 8 bases are a match to TRBD1. What was sequenced was PBMCs or T cells enriched from blood (not recorded which). The TCR originated in a man aged 60 to 69 who had recovered from COVID-19. The CDR3 is CASSHRPQGVASWANVLTF. CDR3 DNA: TGTGCCAGCAGCCACCGCCCACAGGGGGTTGCTTCTTGGGCCAACGTCCTGACTTTC.